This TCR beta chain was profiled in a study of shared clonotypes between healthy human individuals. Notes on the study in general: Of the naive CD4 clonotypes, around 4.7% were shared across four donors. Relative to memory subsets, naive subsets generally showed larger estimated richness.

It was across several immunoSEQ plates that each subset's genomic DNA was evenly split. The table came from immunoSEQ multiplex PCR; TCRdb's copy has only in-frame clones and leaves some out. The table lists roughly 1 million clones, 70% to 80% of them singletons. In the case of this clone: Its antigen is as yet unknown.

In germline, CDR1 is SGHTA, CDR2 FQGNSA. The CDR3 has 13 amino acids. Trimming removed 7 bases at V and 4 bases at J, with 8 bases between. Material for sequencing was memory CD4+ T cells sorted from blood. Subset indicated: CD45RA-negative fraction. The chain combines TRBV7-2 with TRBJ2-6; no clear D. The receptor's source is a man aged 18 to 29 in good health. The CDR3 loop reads CASMVRGANVLTF. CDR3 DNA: TGTGCCAGCATGGTGAGAGGGGCCAACGTCCTGACTTTC.